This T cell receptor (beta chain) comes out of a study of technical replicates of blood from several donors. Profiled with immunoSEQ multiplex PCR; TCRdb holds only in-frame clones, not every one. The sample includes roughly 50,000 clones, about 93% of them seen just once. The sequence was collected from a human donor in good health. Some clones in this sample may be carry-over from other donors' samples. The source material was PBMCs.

CDR3 nucleotides: TGTGCCAGCAGTTCCGACAGGAATCCCCTCTACGAGCAGTACTTC. Translation: CASSSDRNPLYEQYF. This chain joins TRBV6-5 and TRBJ2-7, with D possibly TRBD1 on 6 matching bases. The CDR3 runs to 15 residues. Trimming took 4 bases from V and 3 from J, leaving 16 bases between them. Germline V gives CDR1 MNHEY, CDR2 SVGAGI.